This TCR beta chain was retrieved from a study of T cell repertoires in cytomegalovirus infection. Study-level information: CMV infection plus the matching HLA type was flagged by public TCR beta signatures.

General study findings and limits: Dominant in the ex vivo response were TCR beta clonotypes restricted by HLA-C and specific for CMV.

CDR3 length: 15 residues. V was clipped by 0 bases and J by 6 bases, with 11 bases between them. Germline values: CDR1 LNHNV, CDR2 YYDKDF (reference sequence). To note about this clonotype: No antigen is known for it.

TCRdb itself ran the reads through MiXCR, one entry per CDR3 protein. The data show around 540,000 distinct CDR3 sequences, with 25% to 35% seen just once and 17% held by the top ten. The gene calls are TRBV15 and TRBJ2-2, with D possibly TRBD1 on 5 matching bases. The starting material was cultured PBMCs, obtained from culture after CMV antigen stimulation. The TCR originated in a human donor in good health (CMV status not recorded). Some clones in this sample may be carry-over from other donors' samples. This CDR3 is CATSRDRVRAGELFF. The CDR3 region has the DNA TGTGCCACCAGCAGAGACAGGGTTAGGGCCGGGGAGCTGTTTTTT.